These 26 T cell receptor beta chains were all obtained from the same sample, sequenced in a study of T cells in Graves' hyperthyroidism and ophthalmopathy. RNA transcripts provided the source from which TCR beta CDR3 regions were amplified. An initial round of RT-PCR targeting the TCR CDR3 relied on the HTBI primer set. TCRdb called the multiplex PCR reads again in MiXCR, with one record for every CDR3 protein. This sample carries some 690,000 distinct CDR3 sequences, 17% of them seen once, and the ten largest clones take around a sixth. What was sequenced was blood. Source of these receptors: a man in his fifties with Graves' hyperthyroidism.

This clonotype occurred many times. V is TRBV28 and J is TRBJ2-7, with 7 positions matching TRBD1. Trimming took 6 bases from V and 2 from J; bases not matched to a gene: 13. CDR3 size: 16 residues. Germline CDR1 is MDHEN and CDR2 is SYDVKM. The CDR3 region has the DNA TGTGCCAGCAGCCGAGCTCCAGGGACAGCGCCCTACGAGCAGTACTTC. This codes for CASSRAPGTAPYEQYF.

The chain combines TRBV9 with TRBJ2-3, with D unclear. Germline values: CDR1 SGDLS, CDR2 YYNGEE. The CDR3 is made up of 17 amino acids. V shed 0 bases and J shed 2 bases, with 16 bases lying between them. As DNA, the CDR3 is TGTGCCAGCAGCGTAGACCCTTCGGGTCCCCCCACAGATACGCAGTATTTT. It translates to CASSVDPSGPPTDTQYF.

This clonotype was found a few times. The V and J genes are TRBV20-1 and TRBJ2-1; 7 nucleotides line up with TRBD2. The ends lost 3 bases at V and 5 bases at J; junction bases unmatched: 10. From germline, CDR1 is DFQATT and CDR2 SNEGSKA (reference sequence). The CDR3 sequence is 15 residues long. The CDR3 loop is CSASIAGAIHNEQFF. CDR3 DNA sequence: TGCAGTGCTAGTATCGCGGGAGCAATCCACAATGAGCAGTTCTTC.

The rearrangement links TRBV27 to TRBJ2-7, with a weak D call TRBD2 (5 bases). V was shortened by 2 bases and J by 8 bases, with 25 bases between the two germline ends. Germline lookup yields CDR1 MNHEY and CDR2 SMNVEV (reference sequence). CDR3 size: 17 residues. CDR3 DNA: TGTGCCAGCAGTTTAAGTTCCAGCGGTTCAACTACGAGCAAGCAGTACTTC. It translates to CASSLSSSGSTTSKQYF.

This clonotype occurred many times. This sequence joins TRBV7-2 and TRBJ2-7; 10 nucleotides align to TRBD1. J lost 4 bases, V lost 2 bases, and 8 bases had no gene match. This CDR3 contains 16 residues. Germline assignment: CDR1 SGHTA and CDR2 FQGNSA. The CDR3 spells CASSLIWGQGSYEQYF. CDR3 nucleotides: TGTGCCAGCAGCTTAATCTGGGGACAGGGGTCGTACGAGCAGTACTTC.

In its sample, this clonotype was seen many times. The rearrangement links TRBV27 to TRBJ2-1, with 14 bases identical to TRBD2. Germline V gives CDR1 MNHEY, CDR2 SMNVEV (reference sequence). J gave up 4 bases and V 4 bases, and 9 bases lay outside the gene matches. The CDR3 sequence is 18 residues long. CDR3 residues: CASSSPGTSGRVYNEQFF. The CDR3 DNA follows: TGTGCCAGCAGTTCCCCGGGGACTAGCGGGAGAGTTTACAATGAGCAGTTCTTC.

This clonotype showed up many times. The chain carries TRBV28 and TRBJ2-3; 8 bases align to TRBD1. The CDR3 runs 15 residues. After removal of 6 bases from V and 3 bases from J, the junction contained 8 bases not matched to a gene. The germline V gene has CDR1 MDHEN and CDR2 SYDVKM. The CDR3 DNA reads TGTGCCAGCAGGGAAGGACAGGGTTGGACAGATACGCAGTATTTT. Its protein is CASREGQGWTDTQYF. Complete variable domain (other parts from reference TRBV28 and TRBJ2-3): DVKVTQSSRYLVKRTGEKVFLECVQDMDHENMFWYRQDPGLGLRLIYFSYDVKMKEKGDIPEGYSVSREKKERFSLILESASTNQTSMYLCASREGQGWTDTQYFGPGTRLTVL.

The sample holds many counts of this clonotype. The J gene is TRBJ2-7, the V gene TRBV27, with TRBD2 matching over 10 bases. Trimming took 5 bases from V and 2 from J; bases not matched to a gene: 6. This CDR3 is 15 amino acids long. Germline V CDR1 and CDR2: MNHEY, SMNVEV (reference sequence). The CDR3 nucleotides read TGTGCCAGCAGTCCAACTAGCGGGAATGCCTACGAGCAGTACTTC. It yields the protein CASSPTSGNAYEQYF.

V is TRBV10-3 and J is TRBJ2-7; D is possibly TRBD1 (6 bases). Trimming left V 6 bases short and J 7 bases short, with 22 bases between. Per germline, CDR1 ENHRY and CDR2 SYGVKD. The CDR3 runs 15 residues. CDR3 DNA: TGTGCCATCAGGAGGACAGCCGAGCCCCGCTGGGAGCAGTACTTC. Translating it yields CAIRRTAEPRWEQYF.

This clonotype was detected many times. The V and J genes are TRBV6-2 or TRBV6-3 and TRBJ2-2, with D perhaps matching TRBD1 (6 bases). This CDR3 contains 15 residues. In germline, CDR1 is MNHEY, CDR2 SVGEGT. V lost 4 bases, J lost 1 base, and 10 bases lay in between. CDR3 nucleotide sequence: TGTGCCAGCAGTTTGGTGACAGGGAACACCGGGGAGCTGTTTTTT. This codes for CASSLVTGNTGELFF.

The chain couples TRBV6-1 to TRBJ2-7, with 13 bases lining up with TRBD2. Germline V gene data show CDR1 as MNHNS and CDR2 as SASEGT. Trimming took 6 bases from V and 2 from J; bases not matched to a gene: 4. This CDR3 region has 15 residues. The CDR3: CASRDGTSGAYEQYF. The CDR3 nucleotides read TGTGCCAGCAGAGATGGGACTAGCGGGGCCTACGAGCAGTACTTC.

This chain links TRBV10-3 with TRBJ2-2; possibly TRBD1 for D (5 bases). The V and J ends lost 3 bases and 2 bases respectively, with 10 bases between them. The germline V gene encodes CDR1 ENHRY and CDR2 SYGVKD. This CDR3 is 15 amino acids long. The DNA for the CDR3 is TGTGCCATCAGTGAACAGGAGCTTAACACCGGGGAGCTGTTTTTT. Its translation: CAISEQELNTGELFF.

Concerning this clonotype itself: A much larger clone lies a single base off, so this may be a read error. In this CDR3 the conserved last residue, phenylalanine or tryptophan, is missing, so a read error is likely. The CDR3 sequence is CASRTLRDSNYGYTL. The CDR3 bases are TGTGCCAGCAGAACTCTCCGGGACAGCAACTATGGCTACACCCTC. The chain carries TRBV28 and TRBJ1-2; 7 nucleotides match TRBD1. Germline assignment: CDR1 MDHEN and CDR2 SYDVKM. The J segment lost 2 bases and the V segment lost 6 bases, leaving 9 bases of the junction unmatched. The CDR3 loop spans 15 amino acids.

This clonotype was seen repeatedly, ten times or more. V gene TRBV27 combines with J gene TRBJ2-7; D unresolved. Trimming pared 5 bases from V and 4 bases from J, leaving 15 bases between. Germline assignment: CDR1 MNHEY and CDR2 SMNVEV (reference sequence). CDR3 length equals 14 residues. CDR3 DNA: TGTGCCAGCAGTCTAACCAACCCACCTTACGAGCAGTACTTC. Amino acids: CASSLTNPPYEQYF.

At least ten counts were recorded for this clonotype. J is TRBJ2-7 and V is TRBV27; 9 bases agree with TRBD1. Looked up from germline, CDR1 is MNHEY and CDR2 is SMNVEV (reference sequence). Germline trimming cut 0 bases from V and 5 bases from J; bases unmatched to any gene: 5. This CDR3 is built from 15 residues. The CDR3 spells CASSLSGQGFNEQYF. CDR3 nucleotide sequence: TGTGCCAGCAGTTTATCGGGACAGGGTTTCAACGAGCAGTACTTC.

In this sample, this clonotype turned up many times. This sequence joins TRBV7-9 and TRBJ1-1; 9 bases are a match to TRBD1. Looked up from germline, CDR1 is SEHNR and CDR2 is FQNEAQ (reference sequence). V was pared by 6 bases and J by 3 bases, with 8 bases of the junction left unmatched. The CDR3 has 15 residues. This CDR3 reads CASRGDRAADTEAFF. As DNA, the CDR3 is TGTGCCAGCAGGGGGGACAGGGCGGCGGACACTGAAGCTTTCTTT.

This clonotype showed up many times. V is TRBV30 and J is TRBJ2-7; 8 positions match TRBD2. Germline CDR1 is GTSNPN and CDR2 is SVGIG (reference sequence). This CDR3 has 14 residues. V trimming: 2 bases; J trimming: 7 bases; junction bases outside the gene matches: 10. CDR3 nucleotide sequence: TGTGCCTGGAGTCCCCAAGCGGGAGTTAGTGAGCAGTACTTC. Its translation: CAWSPQAGVSEQYF.

The rearrangement links TRBV28 to TRBJ2-1; 7 bases are shared with TRBD2. In germline, CDR1 is MDHEN, CDR2 SYDVKM. Trimming removed 6 bases from V and 1 base from J; junction bases left unmatched: 3. This CDR3 comprises 14 residues. CDR3 residues: CASRGTISYNEQFF. The CDR3 coding sequence is TGTGCCAGCAGAGGGACTATTTCCTACAATGAGCAGTTCTTC.

This clonotype was detected many times. The gene calls are TRBV11-2 and TRBJ1-1, with a weak D call TRBD1 (5 bases). CDR1 and CDR2 from the germline V gene are SGHAT and FQNNGV. Trimming shortened V by 1 base and J by 10 bases, and 10 bases separated the two germline ends. The CDR3 has 12 amino acids. CDR3 protein: CASSLATRAAFF. As DNA, the CDR3 is TGTGCCAGCAGCTTAGCAACCAGGGCAGCTTTCTTT.

This clonotype was seen many times. This chain joins TRBV2 and TRBJ2-1; D is tentatively TRBD1 or TRBD2 (5 bases each). V was trimmed by 6 bases and J by 8 bases, leaving 17 bases between them. The CDR3 is made up of 14 amino acids. Germline V gives CDR1 SNHLY, CDR2 FYNNEI. This CDR3 reads CASRAGTEADEQFF. Written as DNA, the CDR3 is TGTGCCAGCAGAGCCGGGACCGAGGCCGATGAGCAGTTCTTC.

This clonotype was seen a few times. V gene TRBV5-5 combines with J gene TRBJ1-2, with a possible D match to TRBD1 (5 bases). CDR1 SGHKS and CDR2 YYEKEE come from the germline V gene (reference sequence). There are 13 residues in the CDR3. V dropped 7 bases and J dropped 3 bases, with 13 bases sitting between them. CDR3 protein: CASYPGLDYGYTF. DNA of the CDR3: TGTGCCAGCTACCCGGGGCTCGACTATGGCTACACCTTC.

V and J are TRBV5-6 and TRBJ2-7, with D unresolved. Germline V gene lookup returns CDR1 SGHDT and CDR2 YYEEEE. The CDR3 length is 14 residues. Between the trimmed V and J ends, which lost 0 bases and 0 bases, there was a span of 7 bases. The CDR3 spells CASSLATASYEQYF. The DNA for the CDR3 is TGTGCCAGCAGCTTGGCTACCGCCTCCTACGAGCAGTACTTC.

There are many counts of this clonotype. The chain combines TRBV2 with TRBJ1-5; D is unclear. From germline, CDR1 is SNHLY and CDR2 FYNNEI. The V and J ends lost 2 bases and 8 bases respectively, with 16 bases between them. The CDR3 has 15 amino acids. CDR3 DNA sequence: TGTGCCAGCAGTGAATCAACAGTACCCCGGGAGCCCCAGCATTTT. This translates into CASSESTVPREPQHF.

This clonotype was observed many times. This chain connects TRBV6-5 to TRBJ1-2, with D possibly TRBD1 on 5 matching bases. The germline V and J ends were trimmed by 2 bases and 5 bases, with 9 bases remaining between them. CDR3 size: 13 residues. Germline loops: CDR1 MNHEY, CDR2 SVGAGI. The CDR3 spells CASSYGTRYGYTF. The CDR3 region has the DNA TGTGCCAGCAGTTACGGGACCCGATATGGCTACACCTTC.

This clonotype was observed at least ten times. The chain carries TRBV28 and TRBJ2-7; 9 bases are a match to TRBD1. This CDR3 is built from 14 residues. Germline lookup yields CDR1 MDHEN and CDR2 SYDVKM. V shed 5 bases, J shed 6 bases, and the junction held 8 bases outside the gene matches. CDR3 amino acids: CASSRLQGAGEQYF. The DNA for the CDR3 is TGTGCCAGCAGTAGATTACAGGGGGCAGGCGAGCAGTACTTC.

The chain combines TRBV24-1 with TRBJ2-5, with 12 bases aligning to TRBD2. The ends lost 8 bases at V and 5 bases at J; junction bases unmatched: 8. Germline loops: CDR1 KGHDR, CDR2 SFDVKD. The length of the CDR3 is 15 residues. CDR3 amino acids: CATTRLAGVRETQYF. The CDR3 nucleotides read TGTGCCACCACCCGACTAGCGGGAGTTCGTGAGACCCAGTACTTC.